These 17 T cell receptor beta chains came from one sample sequenced in a study of neurological immune-mediated disorders. MiXCR, applied by TCRdb to the 5' RACE reads, yields one record per CDR3 protein. The sample has approximately 59,000 distinct CDR3 sequences, over 5% seen once. Specimen: PBMCs. Every receptor here comes from a human donor with multiple sclerosis. The donor label of this sample is uncertain.

This clonotype has at least ten counts. This chain joins TRBV20-1 and TRBJ2-7; D possibly matches TRBD1 or TRBD2 (5 bases each). This CDR3 has 12 amino acids. Germline CDR1 reads DFQATT; CDR2 reads SNEGSKA (reference sequence). In nucleotides, the CDR3 is TGCAGCAAGTTGTCGGGGCTGGGGGAGCAGTACTTC. This encodes CSKLSGLGEQYF.

This clonotype showed up many times. The gene calls are TRBV29-1 and TRBJ2-1; no clear D gene. Germline V gives CDR1 SQVTM, CDR2 ANQGSEA. The length of the CDR3 is 13 residues. Trimming pared 5 bases from V and 0 bases from J, leaving 8 bases between. The DNA for the CDR3 is TGCAGCGTTCGTCCGGACTCCTACAATGAGCAGTTCTTC. Its translation: CSVRPDSYNEQFF.

This clonotype was recorded at least ten times. CDR3 loop: CAIRYDRPGSPLHF. CDR3 nucleotides: TGTGCCATCAGATACGACAGGCCTGGATCACCCCTCCACTTT. The gene calls are TRBV10-3 and TRBJ1-6; D might be TRBD1 (6 bases). Per germline, CDR1 ENHRY and CDR2 SYGVKD. CDR3 length equals 14 residues. Trimming removed 6 bases at V and 10 bases at J, with 16 bases between.

This clonotype has a count of ten or more. The rearrangement joins TRBV20-1 to TRBJ1-2; tentative D call: TRBD1 (5 bases). The CDR3 totals 14 residues. Germline CDR1 DFQATT, CDR2 SNEGSKA (reference sequence). Trimming pared 3 bases from V and 0 bases from J, leaving 11 bases between. The CDR3 nucleotides are TGCAGTGCTAGGGGGACGGCGTCTAACTATGGCTACACCTTC. Protein product: CSARGTASNYGYTF.

This clonotype was seen only a few times. CDR3 sequence (DNA): TGTGCCAGCAGCTTGATAAGGCAGAACACCGGGGAGCTGTTTTTT. Amino acid sequence: CASSLIRQNTGELFF. The chain employs TRBV5-6 and TRBJ2-2; D call uncertain. In germline, CDR1 is SGHDT, CDR2 YYEEEE. CDR3 length: 15 residues. V dropped 1 base and J dropped 1 base, with 8 bases sitting between them.

The sample holds many counts of this clonotype. The V gene is TRBV4-1, the J gene TRBJ1-6; 8 bases match TRBD1. With 4 bases clipped from V and 5 bases from J, the junction kept 7 bases outside the gene matches. The CDR3 consists of 16 residues. Germline V gives CDR1 MGHRA, CDR2 YSYEKL. The CDR3 reads CASSLSQGAHNSPLHF. The CDR3 nucleotides are TGCGCCAGCAGCCTAAGTCAGGGGGCCCATAATTCACCCCTCCACTTT.

This clonotype appeared many times. The rearrangement uses TRBV20-1 and TRBJ1-6; 10 bases map to TRBD1. CDR1 and CDR2 (germline): DFQATT, SNEGSKA (reference sequence). V was pared by 3 bases and J by 7 bases, with 6 bases of the junction left unmatched. The CDR3 consists of 15 residues. The CDR3 coding sequence is TGCAGTGCTAGGGGACCGGGACAGGGGAATTCACCCCTCCACTTT. This sequence encodes CSARGPGQGNSPLHF.

At least ten counts were recorded for this clonotype. The DNA for the CDR3 is TGTGCCAGCAGCCAAAGGGGGTTCCAGGGACGGGTCACAGATACGCAGTATTTT. Its protein is CASSQRGFQGRVTDTQYF. The chain employs TRBV4-2 and TRBJ2-3, with D possibly being TRBD1 (6 bases). Germline assignment: CDR1 LGHNA and CDR2 YNFKEQ. Trimming pared 2 bases from V and 2 bases from J, leaving 20 bases between. This CDR3 spans 18 amino acids.

In this sample, this clonotype turned up many times. This chain links TRBV9 with TRBJ2-2, with no clear D. Trimming shortened V by 4 bases and J by 6 bases, and 10 bases separated the two germline ends. The CDR3 is 13 amino acids. Germline CDR1 and CDR2: SGDLS and YYNGEE. The DNA for the CDR3 is TGTGCCAGCAGCCCCAGTACGTCCGGGGAGCTGTTTTTT. It translates to CASSPSTSGELFF.

This clonotype was seen repeatedly, ten times or more. The junction differs from germline at one of its ends, possibly a read error. The chain has TRBV28 and TRBJ2-1; D is undetermined. CDR3 length: 13 residues. CDR1 is MDHEN, CDR2 SYDVKM, per germline. The CDR3: CASSPNAAAHATF. Here the CDR3 DNA reads TGTGCCAGCAGTCCTAATGCCGCGGCCCACGCAACCTTC.

This clonotype was recorded many times. Here the CDR3 reads CSASTGSYEQYF. In DNA, the CDR3 is TGCAGTGCTAGTACGGGGTCCTACGAGCAGTACTTC. This chain uses TRBV20-1 with TRBJ2-7, with D tentatively TRBD2 (5 bases). Per germline, CDR1 DFQATT and CDR2 SNEGSKA (reference sequence). The V end lost 3 bases, the J end lost 1 base, and 7 bases lay between the germline ends. This CDR3 region has 12 residues.

In this sample, this clonotype turned up many times. The chain couples TRBV27 to TRBJ1-2; 7 nucleotides match TRBD1. Germline trimming cut 4 bases from V and 7 bases from J; bases unmatched to any gene: 3. The CDR3 is 12 amino acids. Germline V gene lookup returns CDR1 MNHEY and CDR2 SMNVEV (reference sequence). The CDR3 reads CASSYRGFGYTF. In DNA, the CDR3 is TGTGCCAGCAGTTACAGGGGTTTTGGCTACACCTTC.

This clonotype was recorded many times. The rearrangement joins TRBV10-3 to TRBJ2-1; 9 nucleotides agree with TRBD2. This CDR3 is 14 amino acids long. Germline values: CDR1 ENHRY, CDR2 SYGVKD. Trimming cost V 6 bases and J 8 bases; bases outside gene matches: 8. CDR3 amino acids: CAIRDSGGRDEQFF. In DNA, the CDR3 is TGTGCCATCAGAGATAGCGGGGGCCGGGATGAGCAGTTCTTC.

This clonotype showed up just a few times. V is TRBV20-1 and J is TRBJ2-7; D may match TRBD1 or TRBD2 (6 bases each). The germline V gene has CDR1 DFQATT and CDR2 SNEGSKA (reference sequence). The ends were cut back, 0 bases at V and 6 bases at J, with 21 bases in the middle. The CDR3 runs to 16 residues. The chain's CDR3 is CSARDRRIGGPGEQYF. The CDR3 DNA is TGCAGTGCTAGAGATAGGAGGATTGGGGGGCCCGGCGAGCAGTACTTC.

Comment on this clonotype: A much larger clone differs from this one at a single base, so this may be a read error. The chain links TRBV7-6 to TRBJ2-2; possible D gene TRBD2, 6 bases. V was shortened by 2 bases and J by 0 bases, with 10 bases between the two germline ends. The CDR3 spans 16 residues. Per germline, CDR1 SGHVS and CDR2 FNYEAQ. DNA of the CDR3: TGTGCCAGCAGCTTATCCGGGGGACCGAACACCGGGGAGCTGTTTTTT. Amino acid sequence: CASSLSGGPNTGELFF.

This clonotype has at least ten counts. V usage is TRBV20-1 and J usage is TRBJ2-3; possible D gene TRBD2, 7 bases. The V end was cut by 8 bases, the J end by 4 bases, with 16 bases between. This CDR3 is 13 amino acids long. Germline V gene lookup returns CDR1 DFQATT and CDR2 SNEGSKA (reference sequence). The CDR3 here is CSTRRGAADTQYF. In nucleotides, the CDR3 is TGCAGTACTCGCCGGGGGGCCGCAGATACGCAGTATTTT.

This clonotype was seen many times. The chain employs TRBV5-1 and TRBJ1-5, with a tentative D call TRBD1 (6 bases). V was pared by 4 bases and J by 7 bases, with 12 bases between. Germline-derived CDR1 and CDR2 are SGHRS and YFSETQ. This CDR3 comprises 13 residues. CDR3 DNA sequence: TGCGCCAGCAGCCCGGGGGCGAACCAGCCCCAGCATTTT. Residues: CASSPGANQPQHF.